A selection of T cell receptor beta chains follows, all from one sample in a study of OX40 agonist ivuxolimab in advanced cancers. Method: immunoSEQ multiplex PCR; TCRdb's copy keeps in-frame clones and lacks some. The profile shows tens of thousands of clones, around 90% of them singletons. The sample in question was CD4+ or CD8+ T cells sorted from blood, obtained in a trial of the OX40 agonist ivuxolimab. These receptors came from an adult with an advanced solid tumor such as melanoma, head and neck, liver or kidney cancer. CDR3s leave out the opening cysteine and the closing phenylalanine or tryptophan.

V | CDR3
TRBV19 | ASSPGTRGYNYEQY
TRBV7-9 | ASSLDLNEQF
TRBV5-6 | ASSQQGYEQY
TRBV5-1 | ASIGVVDTEAF
TRBV7-6 | ASSPRTSGSVGTYNEQF
TRBV5-4 | ASSLSNLAGAADTQY
TRBV7-2 | ASSRGLAGLTDTQY
TRBV29-1 | SAGRPSTDTQY
TRBV27 | ASAGGGFGYT
TRBV19 | ASSDVIYSGYT
TRBV9 | ASSVGGSRATYEQY
TRBV5-6 | ASSLMGQGEF
TRBV27 | ASSLDRSDTDTQY
TRBV19 | ASSTALNTEAF
TRBV6-1 | ASSEGIGYEQY
TRBV27 | ASRGNQGRGQY
TRBV6-5 | ASSWPATNEKLF
TRBV7-8 | ASSLYMATLSRLSGNTIY
TRBV9 | ASSVMAGSLYEQY
TRBV25-1 | ASSDPDRGTYNEQF
TRBV5-1 | ASSLGGRNTEAF
TRBV3-1/TRBV3-2 | ASSYEQY
TRBV11-3 | ASSFSPAGGKETQY
TRBV6-5 | ASSRVRGNQQY
TRBV19 | ASSPTGQGAYEQY
TRBV5-1 | ASSRFSGGNEQY
TRBV7-8 | ASSQGEYGYT
TRBV7-9 | ASSLSAGMDSPLH
TRBV19 | ASKGTHTDTQY
TRBV7-9 | ASSFGLGGDTQY
TRBV10-3 | AIRGTPDYNEQF
TRBV5-4 | ASSLSGSYNEQF
TRBV7-6 | ASSTRDSGSNEQF
TRBV9 | ASSVDGGAADTQY
TRBV19 | ASSTATGTEQY
TRBV27 | ASTSGVLNEKLF
TRBV5-8 | ASSFEGNTGELF
TRBV28 | ASSPLDGREQF
TRBV19 | ASSIPWTGGTEAF
TRBV28 | ASRTHTGSGNTIY
TRBV5-1 | ASSFSLAGVFNEQF
TRBV7-8 | ASSPAGRDVEQF
TRBV5-4 | ASSLVSVRGYEQY
TRBV19 | ASSTDRISGNTIY
TRBV11-2 | ASSLVGGTYNEQF
TRBV27 | ASSGTVPYEQY
TRBV4-1 | ASSILAGKETQY
TRBV10-1 | ASSDSGVESYEQY
TRBV28 | ASLGSGWDGELF
TRBV4-1 | ASSQVGAANTGELF
TRBV7-9 | ASSPRLQAGKTSYEQY
TRBV5-6 | ASSLGGFEQY
TRBV19 | ASSPHLGQGWGLNTGELF